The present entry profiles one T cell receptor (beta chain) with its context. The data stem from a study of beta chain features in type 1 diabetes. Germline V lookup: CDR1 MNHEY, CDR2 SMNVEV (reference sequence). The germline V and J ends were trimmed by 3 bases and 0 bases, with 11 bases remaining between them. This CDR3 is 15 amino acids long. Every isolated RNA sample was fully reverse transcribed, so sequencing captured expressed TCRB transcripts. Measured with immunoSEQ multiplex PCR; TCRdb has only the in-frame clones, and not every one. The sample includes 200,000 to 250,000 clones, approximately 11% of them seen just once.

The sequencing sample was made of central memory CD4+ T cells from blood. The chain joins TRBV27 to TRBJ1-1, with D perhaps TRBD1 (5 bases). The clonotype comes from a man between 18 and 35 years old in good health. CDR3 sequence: CASSLLGGMNTEAFF. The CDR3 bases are TGTGCCAGCAGTTTGTTGGGGGGGATGAACACTGAAGCTTTCTTT.